This T cell receptor (beta chain) was retrieved from a study of blood T cell repertoires in COVID-19. Whole-study context: Sources were T cells, B-cell-depleted T cells, or PBMCs; the material itself was cDNA or gDNA.

As originally analysed: Amplification of reference gene primers was used by the study to estimate nucleated cell counts. Clones were sequenced by immunoSEQ multiplex PCR, and TCRdb holds only the in-frame ones, with some missing. The V and J calls and clone size were taken over from that table, and D and trimming were inferred from the DNA. Among about 170,000 clones, 84% were seen once, and the ten largest hold more than 7.5%. Germline assignment: CDR1 MDHEN and CDR2 SYDVKM. There are 14 residues in the CDR3. V lost 7 bases to trimming and J lost 3 bases, with 13 bases between them. The sequence was obtained from a man aged 40-55 years who had recovered from COVID-19. This chain joins TRBV28 and TRBJ1-5; D unclear. Specimen: peripheral blood. The CDR3 nucleotides are TGTGCCAGCACCCCCTTGCAGATCAATCAGCCCCAGCATTTT. Translation gives CASTPLQINQPQHF.